These 10 T cell receptor beta chains came from one sample sequenced in a study of T-cell memory formation after mild COVID-19. Via MiXCR, TCRdb re-called the 5' RACE reads, giving one row per CDR3 protein. The sample has around 300,000 distinct CDR3 sequences; just under 20% are singletons. Sequencing was carried out using PBMCs or a T cell subset sorted from them (not recorded which). All receptors derive from a man between 18 and 29 years old who had mild COVID-19 (a few samples of this study predate the infection). Cell type and time point are not known.

This sequence joins TRBV12-3 or TRBV12-4 and TRBJ2-1, with D perhaps matching TRBD1 (6 bases). The length of the CDR3 is 15 residues. Deletions cut 5 bases from V and 2 bases from J, with 13 bases between. As DNA, the CDR3 is TGTGCCAGCAGTCCCCGACAGGCTACCTACAATGAGCAGTTCTTC. Translation: CASSPRQATYNEQFF.

The table lists this clonotype with a few counts. V gene TRBV7-2 combines with J gene TRBJ1-3, with 10 bases fitting TRBD1. J gave up 2 bases and V 6 bases, and 10 bases lay outside the gene matches. Germline V gene lookup returns CDR1 SGHTA and CDR2 FQGNSA. The CDR3 length is 17 residues. The CDR3, as DNA: TGTGCCAGCAGGTCGGACAGGGGGAAAGGTCCTGGAAACACCATATATTTT. Translation: CASRSDRGKGPGNTIYF.

The chain combines TRBV5-4 with TRBJ2-1; D may match TRBD1 or TRBD2 (5 bases each). The CDR3 contains 14 residues. CDR1 and CDR2 (germline): SGHNT, YYREEE (reference sequence). Trimming took off 0 bases at V and 6 bases at J, with 10 bases between the two ends. CDR3 protein: CASSLGGTGNEQFF. The CDR3 DNA reads TGTGCCAGCAGCTTGGGTGGGACGGGCAATGAGCAGTTCTTC.

The genes are TRBV7-8 and TRBJ2-4, with TRBD2 matching 9 bases. The CDR3 runs to 14 residues. The germline CDR1 and CDR2 sequences are SGHVS and FQNEAQ. V dropped 4 bases and J dropped 6; count of bases not matched to a gene: 4. As DNA, the CDR3 is TGTGCCAGCAGCTCAGGGCGGGGGGGAAACATTCAGTACTTC. Encoded protein: CASSSGRGGNIQYF. Together with reference TRBV7-8 and TRBJ2-4, the CDR3 gives the full variable domain: GAGVSQSPRYKVAKRGQDVALRCDPISGHVSLFWYQQALGQGPEFLTYFQNEAQLDKSGLPSDRFFAERPEGSVSTLKIQRTQQEDSAVYLCASSSGRGGNIQYFGAGTRLSVL.

This clonotype has only a few counts. The DNA for the CDR3 is TGTGCCAGCAGTGAACAACTGGAGACCCAGTACTTC. Translation: CASSEQLETQYF. V is TRBV6-1 and J is TRBJ2-5; no clear D. This CDR3 has 12 residues. V lost 2 bases, J lost 5 bases, and 6 bases lay in between. The V gene's germline CDR1 is MNHNS and CDR2 SASEGT.

There are a few counts of this clonotype. The rearrangement uses TRBV5-1 and TRBJ2-1, with D possibly matching TRBD1 (6 bases). The CDR3 contains 19 residues. Germline V gene lookup returns CDR1 SGHRS and CDR2 YFSETQ. V was shortened by 3 bases and J by 1 base, with 23 bases between the two germline ends. The CDR3: CASSSQGGRGFQSYNEQFF. DNA for the CDR3: TGCGCCAGCAGCTCCCAGGGTGGCAGGGGCTTTCAATCCTACAATGAGCAGTTCTTC.

The CDR3 region is CASSQQENPSTSGYEQYF. In nucleotides, the CDR3 is TGTGCCAGCAGCCAACAGGAAAACCCCTCTACGTCCGGCTACGAGCAGTACTTC. The rearrangement joins TRBV3-1 to TRBJ2-7; D is ambiguous. V lost 2 bases, J lost 3 bases, and 23 bases lay in between. CDR1 and CDR2 from the germline V gene are LGHDT and YNNKEL (reference sequence). This CDR3 is 18 amino acids long.

In its sample, this clonotype was seen many times. This chain uses TRBV20-1 with TRBJ2-3; no clear D. CDR3 length: 15 residues. V dropped 6 bases and J dropped 3 bases, with 19 bases sitting between them. Germline values: CDR1 DFQATT, CDR2 SNEGSKA (reference sequence). DNA for the CDR3: TGCAGTGCCCTACGGACGCCACACGCAACAGATACGCAGTATTTT. Residues: CSALRTPHATDTQYF.

The rearrangement joins TRBV6-1 to TRBJ2-2; 7 nucleotides align to TRBD1. The CDR3 sequence is 16 residues long. V lost 4 bases to trimming and J lost 3 bases; unmatched junction nucleotides: 8. Germline V lookup: CDR1 MNHNS, CDR2 SASEGT. CDR3: CASSARGGLDTGELFF. The CDR3 DNA follows: TGTGCCAGCAGTGCCAGAGGGGGCCTGGACACCGGGGAGCTGTTTTTT.

This chain links TRBV5-1 with TRBJ1-4, with TRBD1 identical over 9 bases. This CDR3 contains 16 residues. CDR1 and CDR2 from the germline V gene are SGHRS and YFSETQ. The V and J ends lost 3 bases and 1 base, in that order; junction bases with no gene match: 4. The CDR3 region has the DNA TGCGCCAGCAGCTGGAGGGACAGGGAAACTAATGAAAAACTGTTTTTT. Translated: CASSWRDRETNEKLFF.